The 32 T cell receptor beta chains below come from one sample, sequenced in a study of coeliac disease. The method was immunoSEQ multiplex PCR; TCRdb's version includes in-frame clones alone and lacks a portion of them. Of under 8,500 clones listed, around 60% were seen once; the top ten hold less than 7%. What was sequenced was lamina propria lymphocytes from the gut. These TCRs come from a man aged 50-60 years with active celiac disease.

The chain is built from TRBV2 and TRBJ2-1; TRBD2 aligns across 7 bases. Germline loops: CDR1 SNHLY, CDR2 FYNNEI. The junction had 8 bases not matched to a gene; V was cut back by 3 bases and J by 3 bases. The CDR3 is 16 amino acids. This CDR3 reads CASSDLEGTNYNEQFF. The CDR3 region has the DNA TGTGCCAGCAGTGACTTAGAAGGGACTAACTACAATGAGCAGTTCTTC.

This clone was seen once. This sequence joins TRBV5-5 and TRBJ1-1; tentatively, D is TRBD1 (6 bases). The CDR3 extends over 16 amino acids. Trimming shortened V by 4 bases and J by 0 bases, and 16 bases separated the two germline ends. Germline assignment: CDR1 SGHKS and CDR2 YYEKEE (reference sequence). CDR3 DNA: TGTGCCAGCAGCCCCATGGACAGATACATGAACACTGAAGCTTTCTTT. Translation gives CASSPMDRYMNTEAFF.

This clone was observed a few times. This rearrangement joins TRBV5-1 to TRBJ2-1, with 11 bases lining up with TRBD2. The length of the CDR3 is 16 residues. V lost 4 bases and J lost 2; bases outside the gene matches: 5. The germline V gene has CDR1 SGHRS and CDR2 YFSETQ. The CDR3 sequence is CASSLTSGAAYNEQFF. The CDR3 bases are TGCGCCAGCAGCCTGACTAGCGGGGCGGCCTACAATGAGCAGTTCTTC.

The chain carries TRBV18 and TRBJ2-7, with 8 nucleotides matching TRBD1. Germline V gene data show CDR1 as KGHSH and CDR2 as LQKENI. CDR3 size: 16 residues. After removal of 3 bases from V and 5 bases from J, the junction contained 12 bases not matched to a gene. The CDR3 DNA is TGTGCCAGCTCACCCGACAGGGGAAGGCTTGATAACGAGCAGTACTTC. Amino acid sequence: CASSPDRGRLDNEQYF. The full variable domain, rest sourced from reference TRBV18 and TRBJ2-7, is NAGVMQNPRHLVRRRGQEARLRCSPMKGHSHVYWYRQLPEEGLKFMVYLQKENIIDESGMPKERFSAEFPKEGPSILRIQQVVRGDSAAYFCASSPDRGRLDNEQYFGPGTRLTVT.

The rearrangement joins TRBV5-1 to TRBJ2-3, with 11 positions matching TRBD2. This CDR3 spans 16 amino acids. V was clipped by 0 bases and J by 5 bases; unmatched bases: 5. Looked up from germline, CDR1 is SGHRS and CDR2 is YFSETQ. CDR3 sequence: CASSLEVSGGGDTQYF. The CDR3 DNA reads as TGCGCCAGCAGCTTGGAAGTTAGCGGGGGGGGAGATACGCAGTATTTT.

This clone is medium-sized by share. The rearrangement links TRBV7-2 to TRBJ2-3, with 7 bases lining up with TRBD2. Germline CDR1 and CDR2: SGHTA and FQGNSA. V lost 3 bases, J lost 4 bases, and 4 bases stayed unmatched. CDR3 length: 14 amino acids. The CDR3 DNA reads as TGTGCCAGCAGCTTTACTAGCGCTGCAGATACGCAGTATTTT. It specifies CASSFTSAADTQYF.

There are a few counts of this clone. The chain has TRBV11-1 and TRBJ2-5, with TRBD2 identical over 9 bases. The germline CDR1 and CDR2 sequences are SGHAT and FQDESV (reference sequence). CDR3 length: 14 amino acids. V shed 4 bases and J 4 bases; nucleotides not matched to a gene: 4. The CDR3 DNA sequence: TGTGCCAGCAGCTATCGGACTAGCGCAGAGACCCAGTACTTC. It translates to CASSYRTSAETQYF.

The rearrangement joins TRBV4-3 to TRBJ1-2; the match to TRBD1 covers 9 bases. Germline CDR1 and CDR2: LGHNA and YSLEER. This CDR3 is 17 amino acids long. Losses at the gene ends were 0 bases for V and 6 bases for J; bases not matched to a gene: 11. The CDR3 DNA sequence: TGCGCCAGCAGCCAAGACGGGCTAGGGACAGGGAAGGATGGCTACACCTTC. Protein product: CASSQDGLGTGKDGYTF.

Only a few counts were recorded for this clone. The CDR3 here is CASSSSGAGADTQYF. CDR3 nucleotides: TGTGCCAGCAGCTCCTCGGGGGCGGGAGCAGATACGCAGTATTTT. The gene calls are TRBV7-2 and TRBJ2-3; weak D call: TRBD2 (7 bases). Trimming removed 4 bases at V and 4 bases at J, with 15 bases between. CDR3 size: 15 residues. The germline V gene has CDR1 SGHTA and CDR2 FQGNSA.

Written as DNA, the CDR3 is TGTGCCAGCACCCTGGACAGGCCCAATCAGCCCCAGCATTTT. Encoded protein: CASTLDRPNQPQHF. The gene calls are TRBV28 and TRBJ1-5, with 7 bases lining up with TRBD1. The V gene's germline CDR1 is MDHEN and CDR2 SYDVKM. There are 14 residues in the CDR3. The V segment lost 7 bases and the J segment 3 bases; nucleotides outside the gene matches: 6.

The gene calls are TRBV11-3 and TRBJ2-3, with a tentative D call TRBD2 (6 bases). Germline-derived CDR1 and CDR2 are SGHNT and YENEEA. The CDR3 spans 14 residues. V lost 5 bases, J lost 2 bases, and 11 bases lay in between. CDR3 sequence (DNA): TGTGCCAGCAGCGTTAGCGGACCCACAGATACGCAGTATTTT. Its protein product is CASSVSGPTDTQYF.

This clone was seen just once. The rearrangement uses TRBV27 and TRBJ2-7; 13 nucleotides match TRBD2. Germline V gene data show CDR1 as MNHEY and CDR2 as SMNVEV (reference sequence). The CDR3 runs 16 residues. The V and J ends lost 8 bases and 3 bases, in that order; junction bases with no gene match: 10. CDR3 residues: CASGGTSGTPYYEQYV. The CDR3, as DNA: TGTGCCAGCGGGGGGACTAGCGGGACCCCTTACTACGAGCAGTACGTC.

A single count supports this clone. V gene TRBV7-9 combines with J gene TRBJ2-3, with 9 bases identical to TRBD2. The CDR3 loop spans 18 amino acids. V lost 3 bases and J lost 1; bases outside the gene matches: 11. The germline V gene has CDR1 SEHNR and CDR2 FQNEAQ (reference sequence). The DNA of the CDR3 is TGTGCCAGCAGCTTCCCGGGCGGGGGGGCTGTGGGCACAGATACGCAGTATTTT. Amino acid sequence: CASSFPGGGAVGTDTQYF.

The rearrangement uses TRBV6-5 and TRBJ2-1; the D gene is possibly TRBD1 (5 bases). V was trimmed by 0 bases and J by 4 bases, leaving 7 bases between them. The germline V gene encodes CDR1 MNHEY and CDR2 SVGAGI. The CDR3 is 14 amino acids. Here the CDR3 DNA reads TGTGCCAGCAGTTACTCGAGGACATACAATGAGCAGTTCTTC. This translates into CASSYSRTYNEQFF.

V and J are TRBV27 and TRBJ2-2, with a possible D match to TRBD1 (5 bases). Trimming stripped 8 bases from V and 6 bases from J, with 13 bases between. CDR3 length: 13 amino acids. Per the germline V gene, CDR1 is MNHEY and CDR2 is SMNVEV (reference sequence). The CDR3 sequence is CASQRGRAGELFF. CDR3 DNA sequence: TGTGCCAGCCAAAGGGGCCGGGCCGGGGAGCTGTTTTTT.

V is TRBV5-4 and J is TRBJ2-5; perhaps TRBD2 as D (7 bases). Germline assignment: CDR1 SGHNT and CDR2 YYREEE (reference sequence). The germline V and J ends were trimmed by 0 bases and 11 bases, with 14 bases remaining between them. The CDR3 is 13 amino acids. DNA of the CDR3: TGTGCCAGCAGCTTGGTTACGGGGGGCGGGCAGTACTTC. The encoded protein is CASSLVTGGGQYF.

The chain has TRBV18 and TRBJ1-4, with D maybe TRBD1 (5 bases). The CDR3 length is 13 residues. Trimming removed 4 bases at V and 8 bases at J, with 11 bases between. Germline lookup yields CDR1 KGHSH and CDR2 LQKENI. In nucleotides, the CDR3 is TGTGCCAGCTCACTAGGACACCTCGAAAAACTGTTTTTT. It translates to CASSLGHLEKLFF.

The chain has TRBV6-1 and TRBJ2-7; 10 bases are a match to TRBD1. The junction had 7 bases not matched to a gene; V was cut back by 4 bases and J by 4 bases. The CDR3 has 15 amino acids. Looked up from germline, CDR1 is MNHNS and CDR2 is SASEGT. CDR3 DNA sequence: TGTGCCAGCAGTGCAGAGACAGGGGGCTCTTACGAGCAGTACTTC. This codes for CASSAETGGSYEQYF.

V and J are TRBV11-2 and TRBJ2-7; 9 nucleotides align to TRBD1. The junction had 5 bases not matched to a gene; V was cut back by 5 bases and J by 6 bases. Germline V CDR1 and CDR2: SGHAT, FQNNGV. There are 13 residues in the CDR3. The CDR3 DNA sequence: TGTGCCAGCAGCCCCGGGACAGGGATCGAGCAGTACGTC. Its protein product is CASSPGTGIEQYV.

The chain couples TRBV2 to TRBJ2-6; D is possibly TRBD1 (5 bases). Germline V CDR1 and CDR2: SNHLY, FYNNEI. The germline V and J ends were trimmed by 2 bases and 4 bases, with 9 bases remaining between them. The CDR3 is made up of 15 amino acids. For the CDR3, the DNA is TGTGCCAGCAGTGAATCCAGGGTCGGGGCCAACGTCCTGACTTTC. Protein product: CASSESRVGANVLTF.

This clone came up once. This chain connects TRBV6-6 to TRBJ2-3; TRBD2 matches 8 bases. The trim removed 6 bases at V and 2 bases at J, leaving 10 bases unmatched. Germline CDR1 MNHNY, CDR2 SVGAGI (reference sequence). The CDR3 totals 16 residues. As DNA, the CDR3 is TGTGCCAGCAGGACTACTTCTAGCGGGCTCACAGATACGCAGTATTTT. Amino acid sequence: CASRTTSSGLTDTQYF.

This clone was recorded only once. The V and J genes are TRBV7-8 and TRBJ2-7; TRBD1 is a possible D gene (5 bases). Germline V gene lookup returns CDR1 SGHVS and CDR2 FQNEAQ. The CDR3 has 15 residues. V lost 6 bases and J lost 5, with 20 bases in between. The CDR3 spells CASRNLKGNFDEQYF. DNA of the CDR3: TGTGCCAGCAGAAACCTCAAGGGGAACTTTGACGAGCAGTACTTC.

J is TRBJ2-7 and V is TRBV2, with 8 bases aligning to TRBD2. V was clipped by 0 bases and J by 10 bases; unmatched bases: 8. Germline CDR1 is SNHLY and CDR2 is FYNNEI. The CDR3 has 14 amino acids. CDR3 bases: TGTGCCAGCAGTGAAGCGGGTCTAGCGGGCGGTCAGTACGTC. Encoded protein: CASSEAGLAGGQYV.

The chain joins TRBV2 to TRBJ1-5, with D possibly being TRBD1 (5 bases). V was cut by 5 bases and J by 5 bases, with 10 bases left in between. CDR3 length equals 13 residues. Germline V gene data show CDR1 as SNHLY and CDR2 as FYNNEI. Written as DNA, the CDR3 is TGTGCCAGCAGTACAGGTACCGATCAGCCCCAGCATTTT. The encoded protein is CASSTGTDQPQHF.

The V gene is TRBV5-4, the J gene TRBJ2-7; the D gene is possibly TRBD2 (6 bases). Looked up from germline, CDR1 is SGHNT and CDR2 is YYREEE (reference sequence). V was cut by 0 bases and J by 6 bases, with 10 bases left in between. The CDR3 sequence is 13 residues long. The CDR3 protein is CASSLVLAGEQYF. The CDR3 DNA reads TGTGCCAGCAGCTTGGTACTAGCAGGCGAGCAGTACTTC.

The CDR3 reads CASSVGGGTQYF. The CDR3 DNA sequence: TGTGCCAGCAGCGTAGGGGGGGGGACCCAGTACTTC. J is TRBJ2-5 and V is TRBV9, with 7 positions matching TRBD2. Trimming took 0 bases from V and 7 from J; bases not matched to a gene: 0. There are 12 residues in the CDR3. Germline V gives CDR1 SGDLS, CDR2 YYNGEE.

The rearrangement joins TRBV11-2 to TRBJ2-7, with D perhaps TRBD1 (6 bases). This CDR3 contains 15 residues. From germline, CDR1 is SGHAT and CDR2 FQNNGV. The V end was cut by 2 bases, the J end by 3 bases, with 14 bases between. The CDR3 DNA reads TGTGCCAGCAGCTTAAACCGGGACACGTACTACGAGCAGTACTTC. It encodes CASSLNRDTYYEQYF. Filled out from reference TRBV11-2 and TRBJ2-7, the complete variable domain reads EAGVAQSPRYKIIEKRQSVAFWCNPISGHATLYWYQQILGQGPKLLIQFQNNGVVDDSQLPKDRFSAERLKGVDSTLKIQPAKLEDSAVYLCASSLNRDTYYEQYFGPGTRLTVT.

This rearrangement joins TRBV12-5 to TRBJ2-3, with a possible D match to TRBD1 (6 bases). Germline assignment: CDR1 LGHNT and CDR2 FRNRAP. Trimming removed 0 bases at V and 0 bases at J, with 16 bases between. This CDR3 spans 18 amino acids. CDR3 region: CASGLVLDGQTSTDTQYF. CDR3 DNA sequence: TGTGCTAGTGGTTTGGTATTGGATGGACAGACTAGCACAGATACGCAGTATTTT.

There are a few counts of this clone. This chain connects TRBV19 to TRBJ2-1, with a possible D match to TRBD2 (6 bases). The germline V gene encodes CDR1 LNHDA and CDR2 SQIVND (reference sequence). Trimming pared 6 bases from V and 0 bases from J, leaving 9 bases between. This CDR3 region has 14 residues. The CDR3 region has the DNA TGTGCCAGTAGGAGCGGGTACTCCTACAATGAGCAGTTCTTC. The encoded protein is CASRSGYSYNEQFF.

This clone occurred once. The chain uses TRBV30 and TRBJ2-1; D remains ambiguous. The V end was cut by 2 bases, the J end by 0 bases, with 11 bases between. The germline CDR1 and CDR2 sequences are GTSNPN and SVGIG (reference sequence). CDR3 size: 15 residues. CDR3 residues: CAWSLGLSSYNEQFF. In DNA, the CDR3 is TGTGCCTGGAGTCTAGGCCTCAGCTCCTACAATGAGCAGTTCTTC.

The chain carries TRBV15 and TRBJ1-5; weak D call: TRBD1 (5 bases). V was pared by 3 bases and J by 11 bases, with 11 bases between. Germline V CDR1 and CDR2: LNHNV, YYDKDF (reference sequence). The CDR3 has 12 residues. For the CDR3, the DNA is TGTGCCACCAGCAGCTTCGGGGGGGCCCAGCATTTT. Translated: CATSSFGGAQHF.

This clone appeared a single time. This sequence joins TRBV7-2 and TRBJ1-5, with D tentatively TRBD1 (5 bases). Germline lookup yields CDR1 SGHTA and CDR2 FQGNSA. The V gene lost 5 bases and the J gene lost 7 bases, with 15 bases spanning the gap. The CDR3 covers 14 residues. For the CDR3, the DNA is TGTGCCAGCAGCCCCTATTCGGGGGAACAGCCCCAGCATTTT. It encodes CASSPYSGEQPQHF.